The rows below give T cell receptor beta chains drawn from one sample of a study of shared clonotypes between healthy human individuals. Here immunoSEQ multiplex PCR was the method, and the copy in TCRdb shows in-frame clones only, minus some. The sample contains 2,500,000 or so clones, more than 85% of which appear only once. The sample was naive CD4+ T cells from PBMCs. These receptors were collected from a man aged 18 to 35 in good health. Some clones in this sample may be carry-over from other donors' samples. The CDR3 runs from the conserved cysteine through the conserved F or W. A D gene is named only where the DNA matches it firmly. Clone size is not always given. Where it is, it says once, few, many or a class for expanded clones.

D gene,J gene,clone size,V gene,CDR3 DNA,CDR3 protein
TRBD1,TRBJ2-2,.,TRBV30,TGTGCCTGGAGTGTACTCGGGGTGGGCAGGGGGTTTCCCGGGGAGCTGTTTTTT,CAWSVLGVGRGFPGELFF
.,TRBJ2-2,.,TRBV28,TGTGCCAGCATCGCTCTATCGACGGGCGGCGGGGAGCTGTTTTTT,CASIALSTGGGELFF
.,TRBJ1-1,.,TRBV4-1,TGCGCCAGCAGCTTTGTGGGCAGGAACACTGAAGCTTTCTTT,CASSFVGRNTEAFF
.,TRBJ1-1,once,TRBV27,TGTGCCAGCAGTTCCCTAGCCAAGGGGGACACTGAAGCTTTCTTT,CASSSLAKGDTEAFF
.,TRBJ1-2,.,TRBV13,TGTGCCAGCAGGTTGGCTCTTGGTTGGGAGGGACTGCCCCTGAGGGACTATGGCTACACCTTC,CASRLALGWEGLPLRDYGYTF
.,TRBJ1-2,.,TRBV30,TGTGCCTGGAGTGTAGAGGGAGGGGGCTATGGCTACACCTTC,CAWSVEGGGYGYTF
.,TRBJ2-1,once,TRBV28,TGTGCGTCGGGGCCGCCCTACAATGAGCAGTTCTTC,CASGPPYNEQFF
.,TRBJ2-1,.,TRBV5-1,TGCGCCAGCAGCTTGGGCAGGGCCGTATACAATGAGCAGTTCTTC,CASSLGRAVYNEQFF
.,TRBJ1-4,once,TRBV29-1,TGCAGCGTAACCCGGTGCCAGGTAGATGAAAAACTGTTTTTT,CSVTRCQVDEKLFF
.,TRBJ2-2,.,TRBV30,TGTGCCTGGAGTGTACAAGGGGGTGGGACCGGGGAGCTGTTTTTT,CAWSVQGGGTGELFF
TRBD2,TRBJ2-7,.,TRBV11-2,TGTGCCAGCAGCTTAGTAGGGACTAGCGGGTACGAGCAGTACTTC,CASSLVGTSGYEQYF
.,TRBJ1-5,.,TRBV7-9,TGTGCCAGCAGCCCACAGACAGATCAACGGCCCCAGCATTTT,CASSPQTDQRPQHF
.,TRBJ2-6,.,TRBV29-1,TGCAGCGCGGGGGAAGGGACTGGGGCCAACGTCCTGACTTTC,CSAGEGTGANVLTF
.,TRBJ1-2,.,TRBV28,TGTGCCAGCACCAGCGGGGCATGGGCTGGTTCTAACTATGGCTACACCTTC,CASTSGAWAGSNYGYTF
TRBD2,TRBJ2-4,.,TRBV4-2,TGTGCCAGCAGCCAAAACCCAAGACTAGCGGGAGAGGTTGTGACCAAAAACATTCAGTACTTC,CASSQNPRLAGEVVTKNIQYF
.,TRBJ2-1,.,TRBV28,TGTGCCAGCAGTTCAGATTCCAATGAGCAGTTCTTC,CASSSDSNEQFF
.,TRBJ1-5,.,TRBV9,TGTGCCAGCAGCGTAGGCCCCCAGGGTCAGCCCCAGCATTTT,CASSVGPQGQPQHF
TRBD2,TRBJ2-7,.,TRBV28,TGTGCCAGTTCGACTAGCGGGAGGGCGAAGGACGAGCAGTACTTC,CASSTSGRAKDEQYF
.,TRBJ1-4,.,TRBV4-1,TGCGCCAGCAGCCAAGGAACAGGGACTTCTTCGGATGAAAAACTGTTTTTT,CASSQGTGTSSDEKLFF
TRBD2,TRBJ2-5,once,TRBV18,TGTGCCAGCTCACCCGACGGACTAGCGGGAGAGACCCAGTACTTC,CASSPDGLAGETQYF
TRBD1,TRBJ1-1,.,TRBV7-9,TGTGCCAGCCAGGGGGCGAACACTGAAGCTTTCTTT,CASQGANTEAFF
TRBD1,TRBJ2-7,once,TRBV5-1,TGCGCCAGCAGCCGACGACAGGGTAGTGAGCAGTACTTC,CASSRRQGSEQYF
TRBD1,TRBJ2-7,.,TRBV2,TGTGCCAGCAGTCTGGACAGGGGAGGGAACTTC,CASSLDRGGNF
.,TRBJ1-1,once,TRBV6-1,TGTGCCAGCAGCCAGGACACTGAAGCTTTCTTT,CASSQDTEAFF
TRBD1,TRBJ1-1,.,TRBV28,TGTGCCAGCAGTTCGGGACAGGGTGACACTGAAGCTTTCTTT,CASSSGQGDTEAFF
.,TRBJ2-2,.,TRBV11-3,TGTGCCAGCAGCTATAGCGGCACCGGGGAGCTGTTTTTT,CASSYSGTGELFF
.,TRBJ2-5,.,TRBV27,TGTGCCAGCATCAACAGCGGGTACCAAGAGACCCAGTACTTC,CASINSGYQETQYF
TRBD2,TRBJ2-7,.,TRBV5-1,TGCGCCAGCAGTCCGAGCGGGGGGCTGAACGAGCAGTACTTC,CASSPSGGLNEQYF
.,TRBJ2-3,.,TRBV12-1,TGTGCCAGCAGCTTTGGACTAGCGTACACAGATACGCAGTATTTT,CASSFGLAYTDTQYF
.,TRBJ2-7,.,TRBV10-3,TGTGCCATCAGTGAGGGACGGTCCTACGAGCAGTACTTC,CAISEGRSYEQYF
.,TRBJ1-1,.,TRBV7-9,TGTGCCAGCAGCTTCCCGACAGGTGATTACACTGAAGCTTTCTTT,CASSFPTGDYTEAFF
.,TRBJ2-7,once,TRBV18,TGTGCCAGCTCACCACTTTCCAGGGACTACGAGCAGTACTTC,CASSPLSRDYEQYF
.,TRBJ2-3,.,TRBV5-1,TGCGCCAGCAGCTTGTTAGGCCCCACAGATACGCAGTATTTT,CASSLLGPTDTQYF
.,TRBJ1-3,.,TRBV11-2,TGTGCCAGCAGCGCGCAGGGTTTTCGAAACACCATATATTTT,CASSAQGFRNTIYF
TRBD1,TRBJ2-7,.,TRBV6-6,TGTGCCAGCAACTTGGGGGAGGGACAGGGTGCCTACGAGCAGTACTTC,CASNLGEGQGAYEQYF
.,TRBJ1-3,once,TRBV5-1,TGCGCCAGCAGCTTGTGGGGCAGGGTGAGCTCTGGAAACACCATATATTTT,CASSLWGRVSSGNTIYF
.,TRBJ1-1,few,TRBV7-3,TGTGCCAGCAGCTTAGGGAGCGGTACTGAAGCTTTCTTT,CASSLGSGTEAFF
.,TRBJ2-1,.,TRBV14,TGTGCCAGCAGCCGAGCGACAGGCTTAAACTACAATGAGCAGTTCTTC,CASSRATGLNYNEQFF
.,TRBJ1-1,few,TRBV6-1,TGTGCCAGCAGTGAACAGGGGAACACTGAAGCTTTCTTT,CASSEQGNTEAFF
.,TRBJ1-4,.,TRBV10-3,TGTGCCATCAGCACCGGGACAAGCGAAAAACTGTTTTTT,CAISTGTSEKLFF
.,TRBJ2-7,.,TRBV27,TGTGCCAGCAGTTCCCGAAAGGGAGCCTACGAGCAGTACTTC,CASSSRKGAYEQYF
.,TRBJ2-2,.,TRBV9,TGTGCCAGCAGTGTTCGGGGCCCCGGGGAGCTGTTTTTT,CASSVRGPGELFF
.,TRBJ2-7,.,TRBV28,TGTGCCAGCAGTTTATCCCCGCGGCCAGCGGCTCGCGCCGAGCAGTACTTC,CASSLSPRPAARAEQYF
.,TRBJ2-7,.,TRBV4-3,TGCGCCAGCAGCCGGGAGACCAGGAGCTCCTACGAGCAGTACTTC,CASSRETRSSYEQYF
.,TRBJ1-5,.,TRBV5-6,TGTGCCAGCAGCTTGGGCAGGGATCAGCCCCAGCATTTT,CASSLGRDQPQHF
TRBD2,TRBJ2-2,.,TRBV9,TGTGCCAGCAGCGTATTAACTAGCGGGATAGGACACACCGGGGAGCTGTTTTTT,CASSVLTSGIGHTGELFF
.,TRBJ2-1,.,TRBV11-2,TGTGCCAGCAGCTTCCGGGTCGTAAATGAGCAGTTCTTC,CASSFRVVNEQFF
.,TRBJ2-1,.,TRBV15,TGTGCCACCAGCAGAGATATTGAGAATGAGCAGTTCTTC,CATSRDIENEQFF